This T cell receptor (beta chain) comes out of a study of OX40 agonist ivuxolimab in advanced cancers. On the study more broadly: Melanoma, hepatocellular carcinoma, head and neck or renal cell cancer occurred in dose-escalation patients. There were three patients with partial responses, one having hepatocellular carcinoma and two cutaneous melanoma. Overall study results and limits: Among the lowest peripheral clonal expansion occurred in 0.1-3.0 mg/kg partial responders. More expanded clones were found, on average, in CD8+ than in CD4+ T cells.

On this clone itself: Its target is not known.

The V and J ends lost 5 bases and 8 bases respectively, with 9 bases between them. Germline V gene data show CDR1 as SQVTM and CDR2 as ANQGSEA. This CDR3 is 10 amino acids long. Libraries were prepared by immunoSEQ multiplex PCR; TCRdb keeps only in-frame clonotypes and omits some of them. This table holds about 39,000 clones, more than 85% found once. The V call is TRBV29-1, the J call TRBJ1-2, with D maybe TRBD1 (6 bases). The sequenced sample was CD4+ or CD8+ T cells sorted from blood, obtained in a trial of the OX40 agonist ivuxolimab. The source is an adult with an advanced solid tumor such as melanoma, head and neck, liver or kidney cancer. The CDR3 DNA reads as TGCAGCGTTCCAGGGGCCGGCTACACCTTC. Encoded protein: CSVPGAGYTF. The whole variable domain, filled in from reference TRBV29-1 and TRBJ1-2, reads SAVISQKPSRDICQRGTSLTIQCQVDSQVTMMFWYRQQPGQSLTLIATANQGSEATYESGFVIDKFPISRPNLTFSTLTVSNMSPEDSSIYLCSVPGAGYTFGSGTRLTVV.